Following are 3 T cell receptor beta chains from one sample sequenced in a study of T-cell memory formation after mild COVID-19. TCRdb called the 5' RACE reads again in MiXCR, with one record for every CDR3 protein. This sample has under 650,000 distinct CDR3 sequences; about a sixth occur once, and the top ten carry about 12%. The sequencing sample was made of PBMCs or a T cell subset sorted from them (not recorded which). The source is an adult woman who had mild COVID-19 (a few samples of this study predate the infection). Cell type and time point are not known.

This clonotype was seen just once. This rearrangement joins TRBV27 to TRBJ2-3; 12 bases align to TRBD1. The germline V gene encodes CDR1 MNHEY and CDR2 SMNVEV (reference sequence). V shed 3 bases, J shed 3 bases, and the junction held 4 bases outside the gene matches. The CDR3 consists of 16 residues. In DNA form, the CDR3 reads TGTGCCAGCAGTTTTGGGACAGGGGGCAGTACAGATACGCAGTATTTT. It yields the protein CASSFGTGGSTDTQYF.

The J gene is TRBJ1-6, the V gene TRBV6-6; no firm D call. V shed 6 bases and J shed 5 bases, with 8 bases lying between them. The length of the CDR3 is 13 residues. CDR1 and CDR2 from the germline V gene are MNHNY and SVGAGI (reference sequence). CDR3 DNA sequence: TGTGCCAGCAGCCACGGGGATAATTCACCCCTCCACTTT. It translates to CASSHGDNSPLHF.

Only a few counts were recorded for this clonotype. The chain combines TRBV6-2 or TRBV6-3 with TRBJ2-7; a possible D gene is TRBD1 (5 bases). The CDR3 spans 12 residues. V lost 5 bases and J lost 1, with 6 bases in between. Germline V gene data show CDR1 as MNHEY and CDR2 as SVGEGT. CDR3 nucleotides: TGTGCCAGCAGTACAGGTTCCTACGAGCAGTACTTC. The encoded protein is CASSTGSYEQYF.